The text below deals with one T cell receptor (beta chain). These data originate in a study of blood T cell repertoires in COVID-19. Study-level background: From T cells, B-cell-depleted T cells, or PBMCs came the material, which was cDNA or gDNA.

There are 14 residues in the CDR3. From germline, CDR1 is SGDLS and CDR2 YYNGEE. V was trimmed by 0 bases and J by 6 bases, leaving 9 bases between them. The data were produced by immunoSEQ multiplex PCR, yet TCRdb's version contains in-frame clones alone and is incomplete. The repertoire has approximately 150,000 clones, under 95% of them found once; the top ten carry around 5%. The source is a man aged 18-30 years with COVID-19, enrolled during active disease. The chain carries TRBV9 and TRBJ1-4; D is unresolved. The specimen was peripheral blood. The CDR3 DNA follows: TGTGCCAGCAGCGTAGGAGGGTGGGATGAAAAACTGTTTTTT. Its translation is CASSVGGWDEKLFF. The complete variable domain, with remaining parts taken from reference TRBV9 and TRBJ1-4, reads DSGVTQTPKHLITATGQRVTLRCSPRSGDLSVYWYQQSLDQGLQFLIQYYNGEERAKGNILERFSAQQFPDLHSELNLSSLELGDSALYFCASSVGGWDEKLFFGSGTQLSVL.